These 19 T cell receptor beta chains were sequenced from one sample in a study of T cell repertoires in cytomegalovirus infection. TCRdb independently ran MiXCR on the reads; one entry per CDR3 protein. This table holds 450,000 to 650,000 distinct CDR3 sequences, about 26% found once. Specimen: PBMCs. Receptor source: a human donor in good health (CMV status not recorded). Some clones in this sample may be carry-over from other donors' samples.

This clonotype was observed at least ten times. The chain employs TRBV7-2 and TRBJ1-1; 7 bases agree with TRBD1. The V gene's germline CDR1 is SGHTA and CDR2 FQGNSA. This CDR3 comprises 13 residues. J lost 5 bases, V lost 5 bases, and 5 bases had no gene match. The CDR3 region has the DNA TGTGCCAGCAGCATCAGGGGGTTGACTGAAGCTTTCTTT. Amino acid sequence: CASSIRGLTEAFF.

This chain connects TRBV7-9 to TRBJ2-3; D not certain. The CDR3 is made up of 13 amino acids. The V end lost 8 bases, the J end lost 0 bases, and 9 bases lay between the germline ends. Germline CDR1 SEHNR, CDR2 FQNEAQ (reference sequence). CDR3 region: CASRVSSTDTQYF. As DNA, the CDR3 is TGTGCCAGCCGCGTCTCTAGCACAGATACGCAGTATTTT. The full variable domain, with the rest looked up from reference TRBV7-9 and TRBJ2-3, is DTGVSQNPRHKITKRGQNVTFRCDPISEHNRLYWYRQTLGQGPEFLTYFQNEAQLEKSRLLSDRFSAERPKGSFSTLEIQRTEQGDSAMYLCASRVSSTDTQYFGPGTRLTVL.

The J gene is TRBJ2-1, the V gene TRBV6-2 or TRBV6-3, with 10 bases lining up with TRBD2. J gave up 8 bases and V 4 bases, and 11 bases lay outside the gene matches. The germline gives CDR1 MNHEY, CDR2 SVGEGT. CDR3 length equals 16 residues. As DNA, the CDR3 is TGTGCCAGCAGTTCCAGCGGGAGGGTTCTTGTCGATGAGCAGTTCTTC. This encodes CASSSSGRVLVDEQFF.

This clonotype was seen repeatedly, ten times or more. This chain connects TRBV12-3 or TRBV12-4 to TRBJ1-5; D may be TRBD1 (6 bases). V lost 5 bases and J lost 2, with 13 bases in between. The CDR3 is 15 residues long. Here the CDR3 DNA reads TGTGCCAGCAGTGGGGGGGGGGCTGGCAATCAGCCCCAGCATTTT. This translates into CASSGGGAGNQPQHF.

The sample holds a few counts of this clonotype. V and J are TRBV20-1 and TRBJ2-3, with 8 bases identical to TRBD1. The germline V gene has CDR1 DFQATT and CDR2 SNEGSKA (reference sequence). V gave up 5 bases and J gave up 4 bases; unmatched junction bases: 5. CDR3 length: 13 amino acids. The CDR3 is CSAHAQGADTQYF. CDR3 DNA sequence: TGCAGTGCTCATGCACAGGGGGCAGATACGCAGTATTTT.

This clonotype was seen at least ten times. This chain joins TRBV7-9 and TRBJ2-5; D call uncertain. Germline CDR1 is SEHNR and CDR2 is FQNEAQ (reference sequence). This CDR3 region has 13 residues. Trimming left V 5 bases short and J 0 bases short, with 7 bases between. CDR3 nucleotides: TGTGCCAGCAGCGTAGAACACCAAGAGACCCAGTACTTC. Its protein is CASSVEHQETQYF.

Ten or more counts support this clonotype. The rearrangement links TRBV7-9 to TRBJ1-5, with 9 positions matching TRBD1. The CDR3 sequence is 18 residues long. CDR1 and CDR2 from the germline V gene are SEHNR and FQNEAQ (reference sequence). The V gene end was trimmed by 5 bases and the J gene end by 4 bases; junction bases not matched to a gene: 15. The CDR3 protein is CASSEGTGFPLRNQPQHF. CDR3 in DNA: TGTGCCAGCAGCGAGGGGACAGGGTTCCCCTTGAGGAATCAGCCCCAGCATTTT.

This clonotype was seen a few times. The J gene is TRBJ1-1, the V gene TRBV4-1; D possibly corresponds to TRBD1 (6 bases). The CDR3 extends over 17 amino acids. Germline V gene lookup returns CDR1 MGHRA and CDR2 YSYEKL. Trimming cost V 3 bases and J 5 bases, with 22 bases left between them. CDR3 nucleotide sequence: TGCGCCAGCAGCCAGGAGATCAGGGGTACACTGAGGACTGAAGCTTTCTTT. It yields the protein CASSQEIRGTLRTEAFF.

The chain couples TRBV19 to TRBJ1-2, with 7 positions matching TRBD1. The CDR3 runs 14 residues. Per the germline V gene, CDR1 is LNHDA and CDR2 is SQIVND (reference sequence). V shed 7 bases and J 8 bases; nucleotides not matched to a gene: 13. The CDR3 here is CASKDDRVVRGYTF. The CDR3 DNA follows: TGTGCCAGTAAAGACGACAGGGTGGTCAGGGGCTACACCTTC.

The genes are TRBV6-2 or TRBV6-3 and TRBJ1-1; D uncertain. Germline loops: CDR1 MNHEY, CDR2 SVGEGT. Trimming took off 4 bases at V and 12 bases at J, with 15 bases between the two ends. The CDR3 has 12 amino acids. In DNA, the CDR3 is TGTGCCAGCAGTTCCATAGTCAACAACCCTTTCTTT. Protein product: CASSSIVNNPFF.

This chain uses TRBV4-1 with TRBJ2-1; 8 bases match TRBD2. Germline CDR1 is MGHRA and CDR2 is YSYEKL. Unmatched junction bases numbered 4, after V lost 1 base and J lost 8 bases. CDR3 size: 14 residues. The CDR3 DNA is TGCGCCAGCAGCCAAGCGGGACTAGTTCATGAGCAGTTCTTC. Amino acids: CASSQAGLVHEQFF.

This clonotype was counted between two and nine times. The DNA of the CDR3 is TGTGCCAGCACCGTGGGGGGGACTAGCGGGATTCACGCGCAGTATTTT. As protein: CASTVGGTSGIHAQYF. J is TRBJ2-3 and V is TRBV28; 13 nucleotides align to TRBD2. The CDR3 has 16 amino acids. Germline lookup yields CDR1 MDHEN and CDR2 SYDVKM. Germline trimming cut 7 bases from V and 10 bases from J; bases unmatched to any gene: 14.

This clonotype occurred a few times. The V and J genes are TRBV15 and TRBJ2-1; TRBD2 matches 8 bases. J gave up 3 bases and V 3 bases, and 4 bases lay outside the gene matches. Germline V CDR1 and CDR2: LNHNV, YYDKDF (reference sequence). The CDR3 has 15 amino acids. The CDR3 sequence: CATSSVGLDYNEQFF. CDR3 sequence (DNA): TGTGCCACCAGCAGTGTGGGACTAGACTACAATGAGCAGTTCTTC. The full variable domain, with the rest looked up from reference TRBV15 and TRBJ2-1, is DAMVIQNPRYQVTQFGKPVTLSCSQTLNHNVMYWYQQKSSQAPKLLFHYYDKDFNNEADTPDNFQSRRPNTSFCFLDIRSPGLGDTAMYLCATSSVGLDYNEQFFGPGTRLTVL.

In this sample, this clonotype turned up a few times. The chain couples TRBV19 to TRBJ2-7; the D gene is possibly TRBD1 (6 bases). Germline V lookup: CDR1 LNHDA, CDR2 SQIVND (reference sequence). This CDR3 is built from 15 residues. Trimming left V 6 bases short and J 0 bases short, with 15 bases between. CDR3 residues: CASSAQGSTSYEQYF. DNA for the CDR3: TGTGCCAGTAGCGCACAGGGTTCCACCTCCTACGAGCAGTACTTC.

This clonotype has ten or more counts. As DNA, the CDR3 is TGTGCCAGCAGCTTAGCTTGGACTAGGGGGGAGACCCAGTACTTC. As protein: CASSLAWTRGETQYF. This rearrangement joins TRBV7-2 to TRBJ2-5; D might be TRBD2 (7 bases). CDR3 size: 15 residues. Germline V gene sequence: CDR1 SGHTA, CDR2 FQGNSA. The V and J ends lost 0 bases and 5 bases respectively, with 13 bases between them.

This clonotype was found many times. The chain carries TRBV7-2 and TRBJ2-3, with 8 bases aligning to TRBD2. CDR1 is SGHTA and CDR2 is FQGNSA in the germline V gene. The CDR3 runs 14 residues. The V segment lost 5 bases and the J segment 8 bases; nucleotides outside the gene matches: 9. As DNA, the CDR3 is TGTGCCAGCAGCCGGGGGCTAGCGGGCGCTACGCAGTATTTT. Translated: CASSRGLAGATQYF.

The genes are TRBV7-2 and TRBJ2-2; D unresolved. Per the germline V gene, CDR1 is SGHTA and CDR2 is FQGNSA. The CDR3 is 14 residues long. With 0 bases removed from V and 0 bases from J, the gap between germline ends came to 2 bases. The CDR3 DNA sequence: TGTGCCAGCAGCTTAGCAACGAACACCGGGGAGCTGTTTTTT. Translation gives CASSLATNTGELFF.

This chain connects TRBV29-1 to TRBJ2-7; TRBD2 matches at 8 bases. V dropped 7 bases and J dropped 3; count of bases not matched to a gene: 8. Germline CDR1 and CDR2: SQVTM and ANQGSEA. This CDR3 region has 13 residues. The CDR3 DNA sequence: TGCAGCGCCTCGGGAGGGCCCCTCTACGAGCAGTACTTC. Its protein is CSASGGPLYEQYF.

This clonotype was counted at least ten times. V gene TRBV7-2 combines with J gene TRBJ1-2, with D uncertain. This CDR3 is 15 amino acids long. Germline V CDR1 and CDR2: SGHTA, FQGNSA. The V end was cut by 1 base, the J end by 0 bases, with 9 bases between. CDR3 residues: CASSLGAGTNYGYTF. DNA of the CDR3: TGTGCCAGCAGCTTAGGGGCGGGGACTAACTATGGCTACACCTTC.